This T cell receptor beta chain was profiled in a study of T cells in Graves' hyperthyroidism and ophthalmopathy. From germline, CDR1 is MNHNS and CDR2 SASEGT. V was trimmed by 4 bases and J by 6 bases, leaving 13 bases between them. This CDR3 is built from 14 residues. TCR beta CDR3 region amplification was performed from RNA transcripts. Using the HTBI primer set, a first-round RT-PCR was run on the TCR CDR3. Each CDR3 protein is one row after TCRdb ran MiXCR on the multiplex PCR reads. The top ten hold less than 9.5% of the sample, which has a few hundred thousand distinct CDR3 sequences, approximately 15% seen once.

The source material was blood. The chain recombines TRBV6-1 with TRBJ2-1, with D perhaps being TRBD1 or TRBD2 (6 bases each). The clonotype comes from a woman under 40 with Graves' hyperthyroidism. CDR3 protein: CASSGGAGSNEQFF. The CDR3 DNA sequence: TGTGCCAGCAGTGGGGGGGCAGGGAGCAATGAGCAGTTCTTC.